A selection of T cell receptor beta chains follows, all from one sample in a study of blood T cell repertoires in COVID-19. Measured with immunoSEQ multiplex PCR; TCRdb has only the in-frame clones, and not every one. The profile shows a few hundred thousand clones, around 87% of them singletons. Sample: PBMCs or T cells enriched from blood (not recorded which). Source of these receptors: a man aged 18 to 30 who had recovered from COVID-19. CDR3s include the opening cysteine and the closing phenylalanine or tryptophan. D genes are given only for firm matches. Size tells how often a clone was seen (once, few, many) or the class of an expanded clone, and some rows leave it out.

CASSLVAGYRGNQPQHF,TGTGCCAGCAGCTTAGTTGCGGGGTATAGGGGCAATCAGCCCCAGCATTTT,TRBV13,-,TRBJ1-5,-,17
CASRSGYEQYF,TGTGCCAGCAGGTCCGGGTACGAGCAGTACTTC,TRBV14,-,TRBJ2-7,-,11
CASSQAGVGFEAFF,TGTGCCAGCAGCCAAGCAGGTGTAGGTTTTGAAGCTTTCTTT,TRBV3-1/TRBV3-2,-,TRBJ1-1,-,14
CASSPFSRSYEQYF,TGCGCCAGCAGCCCTTTTTCGAGGTCCTACGAGCAGTACTTC,TRBV5-1,-,TRBJ2-7,-,14
CASSSRQVTNEQFF,TGTGCCAGCAGCTCCCGACAGGTTACCAATGAGCAGTTCTTC,TRBV9,-,TRBJ2-1,once,14
CASSRDRAQETQYF,TGTGCCAGCAGCCGGGACAGAGCTCAAGAGACCCAGTACTTC,TRBV9,TRBD1,TRBJ2-5,-,14
CASSPTEGYEQYF,TGTGCCAGCAGCCCAACAGAGGGATACGAGCAGTACTTC,TRBV2,-,TRBJ2-7,-,13
CASSFLGSGTDTQYF,TGTGCCAGCAGTTTCCTCGGTAGCGGCACAGATACGCAGTATTTT,TRBV27,-,TRBJ2-3,once,15
CASSVQYNSPLHF,TGTGCCAGCAGCGTGCAGTATAATTCACCCCTCCACTTT,TRBV9,-,TRBJ1-6,-,13
CASSERGRAVGYHF,TGTGCCAGCAGCGAAAGGGGGCGCGCGGTGGGCTACCACTTC,TRBV5-6,TRBD1,TRBJ1-2,-,14
CASSFGVSNQPQHF,TGTGCCAGCAGCTTCGGGGTCAGCAATCAGCCCCAGCATTTT,TRBV7-9,-,TRBJ1-5,-,14
CASSQGGVLGTGVYF,TGTGCCAGCAGCCAAGGCGGGGTATTAGGGACAGGGGTCTACTTC,TRBV3-1/TRBV3-2,TRBD1,TRBJ2-4,-,15
CASRSIPVEQFF,TGTGCCAGCAGATCCATCCCGGTTGAGCAGTTCTTC,TRBV7-9,-,TRBJ2-1,-,12
CASSLGGVDQPQHF,TGTGCCAGCAGCTTGGGGGGGGTGGATCAGCCCCAGCATTTT,TRBV13,-,TRBJ1-5,-,14
CASSLRGSGGQETQYF,TGTGCCAGCAGTCTCCGGGGTAGCGGGGGGCAAGAGACCCAGTACTTC,TRBV27,TRBD2,TRBJ2-5,-,16
CATSRESTISYEQYF,TGTGCCACCAGCAGGGAGTCCACGATCAGCTACGAGCAGTACTTC,TRBV15,-,TRBJ2-7,-,15
CASSRGQGYTF,TGTGCCAGCAGCCGGGGACAGGGCTACACCTTC,TRBV27,TRBD1,TRBJ1-2,-,11
CASSAAGQSSGNTIYF,TGTGCCAGCAGCGCCGCGGGACAGAGCTCTGGAAACACCATATATTTT,TRBV9,TRBD1,TRBJ1-3,once,16
CASSRGTGRQETQYF,TGCGCCAGCAGCCGAGGGACAGGGAGGCAAGAGACCCAGTACTTC,TRBV5-1,TRBD1,TRBJ2-5,-,15
CASSLWASTDTQYF,TGTGCCAGCAGTTTATGGGCCAGCACAGATACGCAGTATTTT,TRBV27,-,TRBJ2-3,-,14
CASSPRTGGSDTQYF,TGTGCCAGCAGCCCCCGGACAGGGGGCTCAGATACGCAGTATTTT,TRBV9,TRBD1,TRBJ2-3,few,15
CASSLETGEYEQYF,TGTGCCAGCAGCTTAGAGACGGGAGAGTATGAGCAGTACTTC,TRBV7-2,-,TRBJ2-7,-,14
CASSKGQPPDNEQFF,TGTGCCAGCTCAAAAGGACAGCCGCCTGACAATGAGCAGTTCTTC,TRBV18,-,TRBJ2-1,-,15
CASSDCRSSYNSPLHF,TGTGCCAGCAGTGACTGTCGGAGCTCCTATAATTCACCCCTCCACTTT,TRBV2,-,TRBJ1-6,-,16